These 31 T cell receptor beta chains were sequenced from one sample in a study of blood T cell repertoires in COVID-19. The data were produced by immunoSEQ multiplex PCR, yet TCRdb's version contains in-frame clones alone and is incomplete. The table records around 300,000 clones, 90% of them present only once. Sequencing was carried out using peripheral blood. Source of these receptors: a woman aged 40-49 years with COVID-19, enrolled during active disease.

This chain uses TRBV9 with TRBJ2-5; 12 nucleotides line up with TRBD2. CDR1 and CDR2 (germline): SGDLS, YYNGEE. The CDR3 spans 16 residues. V lost 0 bases, J lost 5 bases, and 5 bases stayed unmatched. CDR3 sequence: CASSVATSGSQETQYF. In nucleotides, the CDR3 is TGTGCCAGCAGCGTAGCGACTAGCGGGAGCCAGGAGACCCAGTACTTC.

This sequence joins TRBV7-6 and TRBJ2-1; 7 positions match TRBD2. The CDR3 has 15 residues. V shed 5 bases and J 8 bases; nucleotides not matched to a gene: 12. Germline-derived CDR1 and CDR2 are SGHVS and FNYEAQ. This CDR3 is CASSQGGASGDEQFF. The CDR3 DNA follows: TGTGCCAGCAGCCAGGGCGGGGCTAGCGGTGATGAGCAGTTCTTC.

This chain joins TRBV12-5 and TRBJ2-3; 7 bases fit TRBD2. The germline CDR1 and CDR2 sequences are LGHNT and FRNRAP. The CDR3 runs to 14 residues. V dropped 1 base and J dropped 6; count of bases not matched to a gene: 4. The CDR3 DNA is TGTGCTAGTGGTTTGGGGACTAGTTACGATACGCAGTATTTT. Amino acids: CASGLGTSYDTQYF.

A single count supports this clone. The chain is built from TRBV19 and TRBJ2-5, with 8 bases fitting TRBD1. Looked up from germline, CDR1 is LNHDA and CDR2 is SQIVND (reference sequence). This CDR3 has 14 residues. V lost 3 bases and J lost 6; bases outside the gene matches: 6. CDR3 nucleotide sequence: TGTGCCAGTAGTATTGGAGGACAGGGTCAGACCCAGTACTTC. This codes for CASSIGGQGQTQYF.

The chain uses TRBV7-8 and TRBJ1-3, with 7 nucleotides matching TRBD1. The CDR3 spans 15 residues. Germline V gene lookup returns CDR1 SGHVS and CDR2 FQNEAQ. The ends lost 5 bases at V and 11 bases at J; junction bases unmatched: 15. Here the CDR3 reads CASSKNRGSLDAIYF. The DNA for the CDR3 is TGTGCCAGCAGCAAAAACAGGGGCTCGTTGGACGCCATATATTTT.

The rearrangement uses TRBV7-8 and TRBJ1-3; the D gene is possibly TRBD1 (5 bases). V was clipped by 1 base and J by 0 bases, with 10 bases between them. This CDR3 has 16 residues. The germline V gene has CDR1 SGHVS and CDR2 FQNEAQ. CDR3 nucleotides: TGTGCCAGCAGCTTAGTGGAGGGGATCTCTGGAAACACCATATATTTT. It yields the protein CASSLVEGISGNTIYF. The full variable domain, its missing parts supplied by reference TRBV7-8 and TRBJ1-3, is GAGVSQSPRYKVAKRGQDVALRCDPISGHVSLFWYQQALGQGPEFLTYFQNEAQLDKSGLPSDRFFAERPEGSVSTLKIQRTQQEDSAVYLCASSLVEGISGNTIYFGEGSWLTVV.

In DNA form, the CDR3 reads TGTGCCAGCTCCCGACAGGGGGCAGAGACCCAGTACTTC. This codes for CASSRQGAETQYF. This rearrangement joins TRBV7-9 to TRBJ2-5; the match to TRBD1 covers 10 bases. The length of the CDR3 is 13 residues. V shed 8 bases, J shed 4 bases, and the junction held 4 bases outside the gene matches. Germline CDR1 SEHNR, CDR2 FQNEAQ (reference sequence).

This sequence joins TRBV28 and TRBJ1-5; D not resolved. The CDR3 extends over 12 amino acids. The germline CDR1 and CDR2 sequences are MDHEN and SYDVKM. V was cut by 5 bases and J by 11 bases, with 13 bases left in between. CDR3 in amino acids: CASSPDSRTQHF. CDR3 DNA sequence: TGTGCCAGCAGTCCGGACTCCCGGACCCAGCATTTT. Filled out from reference TRBV28 and TRBJ1-5, the complete variable domain reads DVKVTQSSRYLVKRTGEKVFLECVQDMDHENMFWYRQDPGLGLRLIYFSYDVKMKEKGDIPEGYSVSREKKERFSLILESASTNQTSMYLCASSPDSRTQHFGDGTRLSIL.

V and J are TRBV10-3 and TRBJ2-3, with a weak D call TRBD1 (5 bases). The CDR3 contains 17 residues. Germline V gene data show CDR1 as ENHRY and CDR2 as SYGVKD. V was shortened by 4 bases and J by 2 bases, with 19 bases between the two germline ends. The CDR3 spells CAISARRDSPITDTQYF. The CDR3 DNA reads as TGTGCCATCAGTGCTAGGCGAGACAGTCCCATCACAGATACGCAGTATTTT.

This clone was seen a single time. The CDR3 nucleotides read TGTGCCAGCAGCTTAAGTTCAGGGCCCTCTGGGGCCAACGTCCTGACTTTC. This sequence encodes CASSLSSGPSGANVLTF. The V gene is TRBV7-3, the J gene TRBJ2-6; TRBD1 is a possible D gene (5 bases). The V end lost 1 base, the J end lost 0 bases, and 10 bases lay between the germline ends. The CDR3 runs 17 residues. CDR1 SGHTA and CDR2 FQGTGA come from the germline V gene.

The genes are TRBV7-2 and TRBJ1-3, with D possibly matching TRBD1 (5 bases). Per germline, CDR1 SGHTA and CDR2 FQGNSA. This CDR3 spans 17 amino acids. The ends were cut back, 5 bases at V and 0 bases at J, with 17 bases in the middle. The CDR3 is CASSRNRDSSSGNTIYF. The DNA of the CDR3 is TGTGCCAGCAGCCGCAACCGGGACTCCAGCTCTGGAAACACCATATATTTT.

This chain connects TRBV19 to TRBJ1-1, with TRBD1 identical over 7 bases. CDR1 and CDR2 from the germline V gene are LNHDA and SQIVND (reference sequence). V shed 4 bases and J 1 base; nucleotides not matched to a gene: 3. The CDR3 length is 14 residues. The CDR3 spells CASSKGAANTEAFF. CDR3 DNA: TGTGCCAGTAGTAAGGGGGCGGCGAACACTGAAGCTTTCTTT.

The chain is built from TRBV7-3 and TRBJ2-5; 8 bases fit TRBD1. Germline CDR1 is SGHTA and CDR2 is FQGTGA. The CDR3 is made up of 13 amino acids. After removal of 5 bases from V and 1 base from J, the junction contained 0 bases not matched to a gene. The CDR3 sequence: CASSQGAQETQYF. CDR3 DNA: TGTGCCAGCAGCCAGGGGGCCCAAGAGACCCAGTACTTC. Drawing the rest from reference TRBV7-3 and TRBJ2-5, the complete variable domain is GAGVSQTPSNKVTEKGKYVELRCDPISGHTALYWYRQSLGQGPEFLIYFQGTGAADDSGLPNDRFFAVRPEGSVSTLKIQRTERGDSAVYLCASSQGAQETQYFGPGTRLLVL.

The gene calls are TRBV7-2 and TRBJ2-3; the match to TRBD1 covers 9 bases. The V gene's germline CDR1 is SGHTA and CDR2 FQGNSA. The CDR3 sequence is 14 residues long. V was clipped by 5 bases and J by 5 bases; unmatched bases: 5. CDR3 DNA sequence: TGTGCCAGCAGCCTGGACAGGGGAGGAGATACGCAGTATTTT. Amino acid sequence: CASSLDRGGDTQYF.

The rearrangement uses TRBV6-5 and TRBJ1-2; 11 bases match TRBD1. Per germline, CDR1 MNHEY and CDR2 SVGAGI. This CDR3 is built from 15 residues. The V segment lost 5 bases and the J segment 6 bases; nucleotides outside the gene matches: 8. The CDR3 coding sequence is TGTGCCAGCAGTCCTCGGACAGGGGGCGAGAATGGCTACACCTTC. Its protein product is CASSPRTGGENGYTF.

The chain has TRBV6-6 and TRBJ2-7; a weak D match, TRBD2 (6 bases). The CDR3 extends over 13 amino acids. The V and J ends lost 2 bases and 6 bases respectively, with 11 bases between them. CDR1 MNHNY and CDR2 SVGAGI come from the germline V gene (reference sequence). This CDR3 reads CASSYVGGGEQYF. CDR3 in DNA: TGTGCCAGCAGTTACGTTGGGGGAGGCGAGCAGTACTTC.

The V gene is TRBV3-1 (or the pseudogene TRBV3-2), the J gene TRBJ2-6, with a weak D call TRBD1 (5 bases). Germline V gives CDR1 LGHDT, CDR2 YNNKEL (reference sequence). The CDR3 has 15 residues. Trimming took off 6 bases at V and 3 bases at J, with 12 bases between the two ends. This CDR3 is CASSLSGYGANVLTF. The DNA of the CDR3 is TGTGCCAGCAGTCTTTCAGGGTATGGGGCCAACGTCCTGACTTTC.

The rearrangement links TRBV3-1 (or the pseudogene TRBV3-2) to TRBJ1-6; no firm D call. Trimming removed 0 bases at V and 0 bases at J, with 6 bases between. The germline V gene encodes CDR1 LGHDT and CDR2 YNNKEL (reference sequence). CDR3 length equals 16 residues. The chain's CDR3 is CASSQDSVSYNSPLHF. In DNA, the CDR3 is TGTGCCAGCAGCCAAGATAGCGTCTCCTATAATTCACCCCTCCACTTT.

The chain uses TRBV7-9 and TRBJ2-7; the D gene is possibly TRBD1 (5 bases). CDR1 and CDR2 from the germline V gene are SEHNR and FQNEAQ (reference sequence). CDR3 length equals 12 residues. V lost 5 bases and J lost 6, with 11 bases in between. CDR3 residues: CASSAQVPEQYF. The CDR3 nucleotides are TGTGCCAGCAGCGCACAGGTTCCCGAGCAGTACTTC.

CDR3 residues: CASSLVTGGGLTNTGELFF. CDR3 coding DNA: TGTGCCAGCAGCTTAGTTACGGGCGGGGGGCTTACGAACACCGGGGAGCTGTTTTTT. The rearrangement joins TRBV7-9 to TRBJ2-2; the match to TRBD2 covers 8 bases. The CDR3 is 19 residues long. Germline CDR1 SEHNR, CDR2 FQNEAQ (reference sequence). Germline trimming cut 1 base from V and 0 bases from J; bases unmatched to any gene: 10.

The chain recombines TRBV9 with TRBJ2-1; a possible D gene is TRBD2 (6 bases). V was cut by 0 bases and J by 9 bases, with 10 bases left in between. The CDR3 totals 13 residues. Germline CDR1 and CDR2: SGDLS and YYNGEE. CDR3 in amino acids: CASSVGGGLEQFF. DNA of the CDR3: TGTGCCAGCAGCGTAGGTGGAGGGCTTGAGCAGTTCTTC.

The chain recombines TRBV5-1 with TRBJ1-1, with D possibly matching TRBD1 (5 bases). The V end lost 0 bases, the J end lost 7 bases, and 13 bases lay between the germline ends. CDR3 length: 14 amino acids. Germline V gene sequence: CDR1 SGHRS, CDR2 YFSETQ. CDR3 DNA: TGCGCCAGCAGCTTGGTAACAGGCCGATTTGAAGCTTTCTTT. Amino acids: CASSLVTGRFEAFF.

The chain is built from TRBV19 and TRBJ2-5, with 13 bases lining up with TRBD2. The J call is in doubt because the DNA end fits TRBJ2-7 better. Germline CDR1 reads LNHDA; CDR2 reads SQIVND (reference sequence). The length of the CDR3 is 17 residues. CDR3: CASSGGLAGEGTYEQYF. The CDR3 DNA reads TGTGCCAGTAGTGGCGGACTAGCGGGAGAGGGGACCTACGAGCAGTACTTC.

This rearrangement joins TRBV5-1 to TRBJ2-3, with TRBD1 matching 7 bases. The CDR3 consists of 15 residues. J gave up 2 bases and V 0 bases, and 3 bases lay outside the gene matches. Germline CDR1 is SGHRS and CDR2 is YFSETQ. For the CDR3, the DNA is TGCGCCAGCAGCTTGGAGGGGGCTCACACAGATACGCAGTATTTT. Its translation is CASSLEGAHTDTQYF.

This chain connects TRBV28 to TRBJ1-4; 7 nucleotides align to TRBD1. The CDR3 contains 16 residues. CDR1 is MDHEN, CDR2 SYDVKM, per germline. Trimming cost V 5 bases and J 3 bases; bases outside gene matches: 9. Here the CDR3 reads CASSPYRQGANEKLFF. DNA of the CDR3: TGTGCCAGCAGTCCCTACCGACAGGGAGCTAATGAAAAACTGTTTTTT.

The CDR3 DNA sequence: TGTGCCAGCACTCCTCTCGGGGGCTATGGCTACACCTTC. It codes for CASTPLGGYGYTF. The chain couples TRBV28 to TRBJ1-2; TRBD1 might be the D (5 bases). Germline lookup yields CDR1 MDHEN and CDR2 SYDVKM. The CDR3 is 13 amino acids. V was trimmed by 7 bases and J by 4 bases, leaving 13 bases between them.

This clone has a handful of counts. The rearrangement uses TRBV3-1 (or the pseudogene TRBV3-2) and TRBJ2-7; TRBD1 might be the D (5 bases). The CDR3 totals 16 residues. V was pared by 0 bases and J by 0 bases, with 12 bases between. Looked up from germline, CDR1 is LGHDT and CDR2 is YNNKEL (reference sequence). In DNA, the CDR3 is TGTGCCAGCAGCCAAGATTCAGGGCTCAGCTCCTACGAGCAGTACTTC. Encoded protein: CASSQDSGLSSYEQYF.

A few counts support this clone. V gene TRBV7-6 combines with J gene TRBJ2-6, with TRBD1 as a possible D gene (6 bases). Trimming stripped 4 bases from V and 12 bases from J, with 25 bases between. The CDR3 consists of 17 residues. CDR1 is SGHVS, CDR2 FNYEAQ, per germline. CDR3 amino acids: CASSSPPGGRISGVLTF. Written as DNA, the CDR3 is TGTGCCAGCAGCTCACCGCCTGGGGGCAGGATCTCGGGCGTCCTGACTTTC.

The chain couples TRBV5-4 to TRBJ1-2; D is perhaps TRBD1 (5 bases). The CDR3 totals 14 residues. Trimming stripped 5 bases from V and 1 base from J, with 12 bases between. Germline-derived CDR1 and CDR2 are SGHNT and YYREEE (reference sequence). CDR3 residues: CASSLRTINYGYTF. The DNA for the CDR3 is TGTGCCAGCAGTCTAAGGACAATTAACTATGGCTACACCTTC.

The chain uses TRBV7-2 and TRBJ1-6; the D gene is possibly TRBD1 (6 bases). CDR1 is SGHTA, CDR2 FQGNSA, per germline. The CDR3 is made up of 13 amino acids. V was pared by 1 base and J by 11 bases, with 9 bases between. CDR3 amino acids: CASSLERTAPLHF. CDR3 coding DNA: TGTGCCAGCAGCTTAGAAAGGACAGCACCCCTCCACTTT.

This clone is labeled as medium-sized. This chain connects TRBV9 to TRBJ2-2, with TRBD1 as a possible D gene (5 bases). Germline CDR1 reads SGDLS; CDR2 reads YYNGEE. V lost 0 bases and J 5 bases, leaving 11 bases between the germline ends. CDR3 length: 15 amino acids. In nucleotides, the CDR3 is TGTGCCAGCAGCGTAGCTCAGGGCGGAACCGGGGAGCTGTTTTTT. Its protein is CASSVAQGGTGELFF.